This T cell receptor (beta chain) was captured by sequencing in a study of cytomegalovirus exposure and HLA in healthy donors. The PCR was carried out with 60 Vbeta primers and 13 Jbeta primers. The assay was immunoSEQ multiplex PCR, and TCRdb's table has in-frame clones only and misses some. The data hold around 130,000 clones, with about 84% observed a single time. The length of the CDR3 is 15 residues. From germline, CDR1 is SGHRS and CDR2 YFSETQ. Trimming removed 3 bases from V and 4 bases from J, with 16 bases in between. Sequenced material: PBMCs. This chain links TRBV5-1 with TRBJ1-1; possible D gene TRBD1, 6 bases. The sequence was collected from a boy between 10 and 17 years old in good health and CMV-seronegative. CDR3 sequence reads: CASSSDAIRGTEAFF. Written as DNA, the CDR3 is TGCGCCAGCAGCTCCGACGCCATCAGGGGCACTGAAGCTTTCTTT.